This is a list of T cell receptor beta chains from one sample in a study of blood T cell repertoires in COVID-19. TCRdb's table, derived via immunoSEQ multiplex PCR, lists solely in-frame clones and lacks some. The sample contains some 270,000 clones, around 84% of which appear only once. Sequenced input: peripheral blood. The receptors were sampled from a woman aged 40 to 49 who had recovered from COVID-19. The CDR3 runs from the conserved cysteine through the conserved F or W. D genes are given only for firm matches. Clone size is given for some rows only: seen once, a few or many times, or a class if the clone is expanded.

V gene,clone size,D gene,J gene,CDR3 length,CDR3 DNA,CDR3 protein
TRBV5-1,few,.,TRBJ1-5,15,TGCGCCAGCAGCTTGGGATCCGGGAGCAATCAGCCCCAGCATTTT,CASSLGSGSNQPQHF
TRBV10-3,.,.,TRBJ1-5,16,TGTGCCATCAGTGGGGTTGGGGGCTTAAGCAATCAGCCCCAGCATTTT,CAISGVGGLSNQPQHF
TRBV7-8,.,.,TRBJ1-2,15,TGTGCCAGCAGCCTAGGCGGGGGTAATATCTATGGCTACACCTTC,CASSLGGGNIYGYTF
TRBV3-1/TRBV3-2,few,.,TRBJ1-1,14,TGTGCCAGCAGAAAAAGGGGGGGGCTGGCTGAAGCTTTCTTT,CASRKRGGLAEAFF
TRBV5-1,.,.,TRBJ2-6,17,TGCGCCAGCAGCTTAGTCGCACAGGGCTCTGGGGCCAACGTCCTGACTTTC,CASSLVAQGSGANVLTF
TRBV7-8,.,TRBD2,TRBJ2-1,16,TGTGCCAGCAGCTTAGTGGGACTAGCGGTCTACAATGAGCAGTTCTTC,CASSLVGLAVYNEQFF
TRBV2,.,.,TRBJ1-2,16,TGTGCCAGCAGTGAGCAACAGCCGACGGGGTGGTATGGCTACACCTTC,CASSEQQPTGWYGYTF
TRBV28,.,.,TRBJ2-1,11,TGTGCCAGCAGCAAACGACTAGAGCAGTTCTTC,CASSKRLEQFF
TRBV2,.,.,TRBJ1-5,14,TGTGCCAGCAGCCAAATAAGGGGTCGTCAGCCCCAGCATTTT,CASSQIRGRQPQHF
TRBV29-1,.,.,TRBJ2-1,16,TGCAGCGTCACATTTCAGTTTTGGAGCTCCTACAATGAGCAGTTCTTC,CSVTFQFWSSYNEQFF
TRBV7-9,few,.,TRBJ1-2,17,TGTGCCAGCAGCTTAGAATTCGGACAGAACCGGAGCTATGGCTACACCTTC,CASSLEFGQNRSYGYTF
TRBV19,.,.,TRBJ2-5,13,TGTGCCAGGAGAACTAGTGGCGGCGAGACCCAGTACTTC,CARRTSGGETQYF
TRBV28,.,.,TRBJ2-7,11,TGTGCCAGCAGTTCGAGAAACCAGCAGTACTTC,CASSSRNQQYF
TRBV3-1/TRBV3-2,.,.,TRBJ2-3,13,TGTGCCAGCAGCCAAGGGGGGGAGAATACGCAGTATTTT,CASSQGGENTQYF
TRBV12-3/TRBV12-4,.,.,TRBJ1-2,11,TGTGCCAGCAGAGAGCAAAATGGCTACACCTTC,CASREQNGYTF
TRBV18,.,.,TRBJ1-2,14,TGTGCCAGCTCACCAAAACGGGACTCCGATGGCTACACCTTC,CASSPKRDSDGYTF
TRBV5-4,.,TRBD1,TRBJ1-1,16,TGTGCCAGCAGCCCAGACAGGGGCCGGCTGAACACTGAAGCTTTCTTT,CASSPDRGRLNTEAFF
TRBV7-9,once,.,TRBJ2-2,13,TGTGCCAGCAGCTCTCAGCAGGCTGGGGAGCTGTTTTTT,CASSSQQAGELFF
TRBV5-1,.,.,TRBJ1-1,15,TGCGCCAGCAGCTTGGAGACGACAGTGAACACTGAAGCTTTCTTT,CASSLETTVNTEAFF
TRBV6-2/TRBV6-3,.,.,TRBJ2-7,18,TGTGCCAGCAGTTACGGATCGTTCAGAAGGTACAGCTCCTACGAGCAGTACTTC,CASSYGSFRRYSSYEQYF
TRBV7-8,.,.,TRBJ1-1,16,TGTGCCAGCAGCCCTAATACAGTCAGGGGGAACACTGAAGCTTTCTTT,CASSPNTVRGNTEAFF
TRBV29-1,.,TRBD2,TRBJ2-3,15,TGCAGCGTCCCTCAGCGGGGGGCCGTCACAGATACGCAGTATTTT,CSVPQRGAVTDTQYF
TRBV3-1/TRBV3-2,.,.,TRBJ1-3,14,TGTGCCAGCAGCCAAGACAGTCTGGGAAACACCATATATTTT,CASSQDSLGNTIYF
TRBV7-9,.,.,TRBJ2-4,13,TGTGCCAGCAGTCTCGGACAGCAAAACATTCAGTACTTC,CASSLGQQNIQYF
TRBV9,.,TRBD1,TRBJ1-1,14,TGTGCCAGCAGCGTGTCAGGGGGGAACACTGAAGCTTTCTTT,CASSVSGGNTEAFF
TRBV27,.,.,TRBJ2-3,13,TGTGCCAGCAAGGGGATCAGCACAGATACGCAGTATTTT,CASKGISTDTQYF
TRBV18,few,.,TRBJ2-7,17,TGTGCCAGCTCACCATATGGTTCCGGGACAAAACCCTACGAGCAGTACTTC,CASSPYGSGTKPYEQYF